These 11 T cell receptor beta chains share one sample of origin, sequenced in a study of T cell responses to AZD1222 COVID-19 vaccine. Assay: immunoSEQ multiplex PCR; the TCRdb copy retains only in-frame clones and omits some. The table has about 97,000 clones, roughly 80% seen once. Sequences were derived from peripheral blood, sampled on day 0 of AZD1222 vaccination. These receptors came from an adult in good health.

The chain combines TRBV7-9 with TRBJ2-1, with a tentative D call TRBD2 (6 bases). The V gene lost 1 base and the J gene lost 10 bases, with 14 bases spanning the gap. CDR1 SEHNR and CDR2 FQNEAQ come from the germline V gene (reference sequence). The CDR3 runs 14 residues. Here the CDR3 DNA reads TGTGCCAGCAGCTTAGGGAGGGAACTACGAGAGCAGTTCTTC. Its protein is CASSLGRELREQFF. Full variable domain (rest looked up from reference TRBV7-9 and TRBJ2-1): DTGVSQNPRHKITKRGQNVTFRCDPISEHNRLYWYRQTLGQGPEFLTYFQNEAQLEKSRLLSDRFSAERPKGSFSTLEIQRTEQGDSAMYLCASSLGRELREQFFGPGTRLTVL.

This chain links TRBV28 with TRBJ2-1; 7 bases match TRBD2. Germline trimming cut 5 bases from V and 0 bases from J; bases unmatched to any gene: 7. The CDR3 is made up of 16 amino acids. The germline V gene encodes CDR1 MDHEN and CDR2 SYDVKM. Here the CDR3 reads CASSNPSGSSYNEQFF. The CDR3 DNA is TGTGCCAGCAGTAACCCTAGCGGTAGCTCCTACAATGAGCAGTTCTTC.

The rearrangement uses TRBV28 and TRBJ2-1, with D unclear. Trimming pared 6 bases from V and 9 bases from J, leaving 9 bases between. The CDR3 runs 11 residues. Germline loops: CDR1 MDHEN, CDR2 SYDVKM. The DNA of the CDR3 is TGTGCCAGCAGCGTCTGGGGTGAGCAGTTCTTC. It translates to CASSVWGEQFF.

The chain employs TRBV5-8 and TRBJ1-6; D is perhaps TRBD1 (5 bases). CDR1 SGHTS and CDR2 YDEGEE come from the germline V gene. Between the trimmed V and J ends, which lost 1 base and 2 bases, there was a span of 7 bases. This CDR3 comprises 15 residues. The CDR3, as DNA: TGTGCCAGCAGCTTGCGGGGCGCCTATAATTCACCCCTCCACTTT. Protein sequence: CASSLRGAYNSPLHF.

The chain combines TRBV7-2 with TRBJ2-5, with D perhaps matching TRBD2 (6 bases). CDR1 and CDR2 (germline): SGHTA, FQGNSA. With 0 bases removed from V and 4 bases from J, the gap between germline ends came to 12 bases. The CDR3 spans 15 residues. The CDR3 sequence is CASSLAAGRLETQYF. In nucleotides, the CDR3 is TGTGCCAGCAGCTTAGCGGCAGGGAGGTTAGAGACCCAGTACTTC.

The V call is TRBV7-2, the J call TRBJ1-6; D may be TRBD1 (5 bases). Looked up from germline, CDR1 is SGHTA and CDR2 is FQGNSA. The CDR3 is made up of 16 amino acids. V lost 2 bases and J 5 bases, leaving 13 bases between the germline ends. The CDR3 DNA sequence: TGTGCCAGCAGCTTACCAGGGACCTTCGATAATTCACCCCTCCACTTT. Protein sequence: CASSLPGTFDNSPLHF.

The chain joins TRBV23-1 to TRBJ1-1; 12 nucleotides agree with TRBD1. TRBV23-1 belongs to the ORF category, with a function that is uncertain. This CDR3 region has 18 residues. J gave up 3 bases and V 7 bases, and 15 bases lay outside the gene matches. CDR3 loop: CASTPPRDRGLRHTEAFF. In DNA form, the CDR3 reads TGCGCCAGCACTCCCCCCCGGGACAGGGGGCTTCGACACACTGAAGCTTTCTTT.

This sequence joins TRBV28 and TRBJ1-5; 7 nucleotides line up with TRBD1. This CDR3 is 15 amino acids long. With V trimmed by 4 bases and J by 3 bases, 6 bases remained unmatched. Germline V gives CDR1 MDHEN, CDR2 SYDVKM. CDR3 sequence reads: CASSSRDSFNQPQHF. Written as DNA, the CDR3 is TGTGCCAGCAGTTCAAGGGACAGTTTCAATCAGCCCCAGCATTTT.

This clone was seen more than once but under ten times. The V and J genes are TRBV5-8 and TRBJ2-3; TRBD1 agrees at 7 bases. V lost 4 bases to trimming and J lost 0 bases; unmatched junction nucleotides: 14. The CDR3 runs to 18 residues. CDR1 and CDR2 from the germline V gene are SGHTS and YDEGEE. The CDR3 DNA reads TGTGCCAGCAGCCAGGGGGTGGCAGACCTTTCCAGCACAGATACGCAGTATTTT. Its protein is CASSQGVADLSSTDTQYF. The complete variable domain, with remaining parts taken from reference TRBV5-8 and TRBJ2-3, reads EAGVTQSPTHLIKTRGQQATLRCSPISGHTSVYWYQQALGLGLQFLLWYDEGEERNRGNFPPRFSGRQFPNYSSELNVNALELEDSALYLCASSQGVADLSSTDTQYFGPGTRLTVL.

This clone was observed a few times. This chain uses TRBV7-9 with TRBJ1-2; 9 bases are shared with TRBD1. This CDR3 is built from 15 residues. V lost 4 bases, J lost 6 bases, and 9 bases stayed unmatched. The germline V gene encodes CDR1 SEHNR and CDR2 FQNEAQ (reference sequence). CDR3 DNA sequence: TGTGCCAGCAGCTCGGGACAGGGCGGAGGGAATGGCTACACCTTC. The encoded protein is CASSSGQGGGNGYTF.

The chain is built from TRBV12-3 or TRBV12-4 and TRBJ1-1, with D maybe TRBD1 (5 bases). V was pared by 5 bases and J by 4 bases, with 11 bases between. The length of the CDR3 is 13 residues. The CDR3 loop is CASSPTGVTEAFF. The DNA for the CDR3 is TGTGCCAGCAGTCCTACAGGAGTCACTGAAGCTTTCTTT.